The 25 T cell receptor beta chains listed next were all sequenced from one sample in a study of T cells in Graves' hyperthyroidism and ophthalmopathy. The investigators amplified TCR beta CDR3 regions from RNA transcripts. The HTBI set primed first-round TCR CDR3 RT-PCR. MiXCR, run by TCRdb on the multiplex PCR reads, gives a single entry per CDR3 protein. The sample yields around 690,000 distinct CDR3 sequences, around 16% seen once. Sequencing was carried out using blood. All receptors derive from a man in his forties or fifties with Graves' hyperthyroidism.

Many counts were recorded for this clonotype. The chain carries TRBV28 and TRBJ2-5; TRBD1 matches at 8 bases. CDR1 is MDHEN, CDR2 SYDVKM, per germline. With V trimmed by 6 bases and J by 6 bases, 9 bases remained unmatched. The CDR3 consists of 14 residues. CDR3 sequence (DNA): TGTGCCAGCAGCGCCGGACAGGGCATACAGACCCAGTACTTC. Its protein is CASSAGQGIQTQYF.

The chain combines TRBV4-3 with TRBJ1-1; D gene unclear. The CDR3 runs 14 residues. The V end was cut by 0 bases, the J end by 1 base, with 6 bases between. Germline V CDR1 and CDR2: LGHNA, YSLEER. The CDR3 sequence is CASSQDVENTEAFF. CDR3 in DNA: TGCGCCAGCAGCCAAGATGTGGAGAACACTGAAGCTTTCTTT.

This clonotype was seen a few times. The chain links TRBV12-3 or TRBV12-4 to TRBJ1-2; the match to TRBD1 covers 7 bases. V lost 11 bases and J lost 2; bases outside the gene matches: 11. This CDR3 has 14 residues. The CDR3 sequence: CAGTSTGTNYGYTF. The CDR3 coding sequence is TGTGCCGGCACCTCGACAGGGACCAACTATGGCTACACCTTC.

This clonotype has a handful of counts. The rearrangement joins TRBV20-1 to TRBJ2-1; D unclear. CDR3 size: 11 residues. The ends were cut back, 6 bases at V and 6 bases at J, with 9 bases in the middle. Per the germline V gene, CDR1 is DFQATT and CDR2 is SNEGSKA (reference sequence). This chain's CDR3 is CSAPTFNEQFF. CDR3 nucleotide sequence: TGCAGTGCCCCGACCTTCAATGAGCAGTTCTTC.

This clonotype was detected many times. This chain links TRBV28 with TRBJ2-3; D possibly corresponds to TRBD2 (6 bases). The CDR3 is 14 amino acids. V lost 5 bases and J 2 bases, leaving 11 bases between the germline ends. CDR1 and CDR2 from the germline V gene are MDHEN and SYDVKM. The CDR3 DNA reads as TGTGCCAGCAGTCCGGGACTCTACACAGATACGCAGTATTTT. Encoded protein: CASSPGLYTDTQYF.

This clonotype has a count of ten or more. The chain employs TRBV18 and TRBJ2-7, with 8 bases matching TRBD2. The ends lost 5 bases at V and 3 bases at J; junction bases unmatched: 9. Germline CDR1 KGHSH, CDR2 LQKENI. The CDR3 is made up of 15 amino acids. CDR3 residues: CASSGERGFVYEQYF. The DNA of the CDR3 is TGTGCCAGCTCAGGCGAGCGGGGGTTCGTCTACGAGCAGTACTTC. Full variable domain (outside the CDR3, taken from reference TRBV18 and TRBJ2-7): NAGVMQNPRHLVRRRGQEARLRCSPMKGHSHVYWYRQLPEEGLKFMVYLQKENIIDESGMPKERFSAEFPKEGPSILRIQQVVRGDSAAYFCASSGERGFVYEQYFGPGTRLTVT.

This clonotype was seen ten or more times. The J gene is TRBJ2-1, the V gene TRBV27, with 10 bases aligning to TRBD1. Germline V lookup: CDR1 MNHEY, CDR2 SMNVEV (reference sequence). V lost 7 bases and J lost 4; bases outside the gene matches: 4. The CDR3 runs to 14 residues. CDR3 DNA sequence: TGTGCCAGCAACTGGGACAGGGGATACAATGAGCAGTTCTTC. Protein sequence: CASNWDRGYNEQFF.

This clonotype was observed many times. The V call is TRBV28, the J call TRBJ1-2; D not resolved. In germline, CDR1 is MDHEN, CDR2 SYDVKM. V was trimmed by 5 bases and J by 2 bases, leaving 9 bases between them. This CDR3 region has 13 residues. CDR3 loop: CASSPPDNYGYTF. The CDR3 nucleotides are TGTGCCAGCAGTCCCCCCGACAACTATGGCTACACCTTC.

This chain joins TRBV5-8 and TRBJ2-7; D uncertain. Germline V CDR1 and CDR2: SGHTS, YDEGEE. V lost 0 bases and J lost 4, with 11 bases in between. This CDR3 has 14 residues. The CDR3 is CASSLGADPYEQYF. CDR3 nucleotides: TGTGCCAGCAGCTTGGGGGCAGACCCATACGAGCAGTACTTC. Full variable domain (missing parts from reference TRBV5-8 and TRBJ2-7): EAGVTQSPTHLIKTRGQQATLRCSPISGHTSVYWYQQALGLGLQFLLWYDEGEERNRGNFPPRFSGRQFPNYSSELNVNALELEDSALYLCASSLGADPYEQYFGPGTRLTVT.

This clonotype was counted ten times or more. V usage is TRBV7-9 and J usage is TRBJ2-1, with 10 bases lining up with TRBD2. V shed 2 bases, J shed 8 bases, and the junction held 15 bases outside the gene matches. There are 18 residues in the CDR3. From germline, CDR1 is SEHNR and CDR2 FQNEAQ (reference sequence). CDR3 loop: CASSLRALTSGLIHEQFF. The DNA for the CDR3 is TGTGCCAGCAGCTTACGGGCCTTGACTAGCGGGCTTATACATGAGCAGTTCTTC.

The chain links TRBV10-3 to TRBJ2-5; D might be TRBD1 (6 bases). V lost 11 bases, J lost 2 bases, and 12 bases lay in between. This CDR3 is 12 amino acids long. Germline V gene sequence: CDR1 ENHRY, CDR2 SYGVKD. CDR3 coding DNA: TGTGCCGCAGGGACATCGCAAGAGACCCAGTACTTC. Translated, it gives CAAGTSQETQYF.

The chain has TRBV14 and TRBJ2-1; 9 bases are a match to TRBD2. The CDR3 sequence is 16 residues long. From germline, CDR1 is SGHDN and CDR2 FVKESK. The V segment lost 0 bases and the J segment 4 bases; nucleotides outside the gene matches: 4. The CDR3 nucleotides read TGTGCCAGCAGCCAAGATAGCGGGAGTAAATACAATGAGCAGTTCTTC. As protein: CASSQDSGSKYNEQFF.

About this clonotype itself: One end of the junction does not line up with germline, which may come from a read error. The V and J genes are TRBV28 and TRBJ1-2, with 10 bases identical to TRBD1. Germline CDR1 MDHEN, CDR2 SYDVKM. The CDR3 spans 15 residues. In DNA form, the CDR3 reads TGTACCAGCAGTTTACCGGGACAGGGGACCCATGGCTACACCTTC. Its translation is CTSSLPGQGTHGYTF.

The J gene is TRBJ2-1, the V gene TRBV20-1; 7 positions agree with TRBD2. The CDR3 is 16 amino acids. With 0 bases clipped from V and 6 bases from J, the junction kept 11 bases outside the gene matches. CDR1 is DFQATT and CDR2 is SNEGSKA in the germline V gene (reference sequence). The CDR3 sequence: CSAREASGAHGNEQFF. The DNA for the CDR3 is TGCAGTGCTAGAGAGGCTAGCGGAGCCCACGGCAATGAGCAGTTCTTC.

This clonotype has at least ten counts. This chain joins TRBV29-1 and TRBJ2-1; 9 positions match TRBD2. Germline CDR1 and CDR2: SQVTM and ANQGSEA. The CDR3 length is 14 residues. With 7 bases clipped from V and 2 bases from J, the junction kept 6 bases outside the gene matches. The CDR3 reads CSGSSGTTYNEQFF. The CDR3 DNA reads as TGCAGCGGATCTAGCGGGACAACCTACAATGAGCAGTTCTTC.

This clonotype has just a few counts. The genes are TRBV7-6 and TRBJ2-1, with 7 nucleotides matching TRBD2. The CDR3 consists of 16 residues. V trimming: 5 bases; J trimming: 1 base; junction bases outside the gene matches: 8. CDR1 and CDR2 from the germline V gene are SGHVS and FNYEAQ. This CDR3 reads CASSPQRAGSYNEQFF. The DNA of the CDR3 is TGTGCCAGCAGCCCCCAGAGAGCGGGATCCTACAATGAGCAGTTCTTC.

Only a few counts were recorded for this clonotype. The junction differs from germline at one of its ends, possibly a read error. The rearrangement links TRBV7-7 to TRBJ2-1, with 7 bases aligning to TRBD2. Germline CDR1 reads SSHAT; CDR2 reads FNYEAQ (reference sequence). The CDR3 covers 17 residues. Here the CDR3 reads CASSLQGGAGFSNEQFF. CDR3 sequence (DNA): TGTGCTAGCAGCCTCCAGGGAGGAGCGGGATTTAGCAATGAGCAGTTCTTC.

The chain employs TRBV15 and TRBJ2-7; 7 bases fit TRBD1. The CDR3 covers 15 residues. Germline V gives CDR1 LNHNV, CDR2 YYDKDF (reference sequence). Germline trimming cut 5 bases from V and 2 bases from J; bases unmatched to any gene: 9. The CDR3 region is CATSGFFGTAYEQYF. CDR3 nucleotide sequence: TGTGCCACCAGCGGATTCTTCGGGACAGCCTACGAGCAGTACTTC.

This clonotype was found many times. The chain links TRBV28 to TRBJ1-1, with 8 bases identical to TRBD1. This CDR3 region has 14 residues. Germline V gene lookup returns CDR1 MDHEN and CDR2 SYDVKM. Losses at the gene ends were 6 bases for V and 6 bases for J; bases not matched to a gene: 9. In DNA, the CDR3 is TGTGCCAGCAGCGGACAGGGTTTAGGCGCTGAAGCTTTCTTT. Amino acids: CASSGQGLGAEAFF.

Many counts were recorded for this clonotype. The V and J genes are TRBV7-2 and TRBJ2-7; D assignment may be TRBD1 or TRBD2 (5 bases each). V gave up 5 bases and J gave up 7 bases, with 21 bases separating them. The germline CDR1 and CDR2 sequences are SGHTA and FQGNSA. CDR3 length equals 15 residues. This CDR3 reads CASSILGAGLSEQYF. The CDR3 coding sequence is TGTGCCAGCAGCATCCTCGGGGCAGGTCTGAGTGAGCAGTACTTC.

This clonotype occurred a few times. The V call is TRBV7-9, the J call TRBJ2-2; the D gene is possibly TRBD2 (6 bases). The germline V gene has CDR1 SEHNR and CDR2 FQNEAQ (reference sequence). The CDR3 runs to 15 residues. Between the trimmed V and J ends, which lost 3 bases and 1 base, there was a span of 9 bases. The CDR3 bases are TGTGCCAGCAGCTTTGGCGGGGAGAACACCGGGGAGCTGTTTTTT. Protein: CASSFGGENTGELFF. The variable domain in full, completed from reference TRBV7-9 and TRBJ2-2, reads DTGVSQNPRHKITKRGQNVTFRCDPISEHNRLYWYRQTLGQGPEFLTYFQNEAQLEKSRLLSDRFSAERPKGSFSTLEIQRTEQGDSAMYLCASSFGGENTGELFFGEGSRLTVL.

CDR3 bases: TGTGCCAGTAGGCGGACAGGAGCCACAGATACGCAGTATTTT. This sequence encodes CASRRTGATDTQYF. The V and J genes are TRBV19 and TRBJ2-3; 7 bases fit TRBD1. The CDR3 is made up of 14 amino acids. V lost 6 bases and J lost 2; bases outside the gene matches: 5. Germline lookup yields CDR1 LNHDA and CDR2 SQIVND (reference sequence).

This clonotype was seen repeatedly, ten times or more. The genes are TRBV19 and TRBJ2-6; no reliable D call. Trimming shortened V by 5 bases and J by 4 bases, and 12 bases separated the two germline ends. The CDR3 consists of 15 residues. Germline V CDR1 and CDR2: LNHDA, SQIVND (reference sequence). The CDR3 DNA reads TGTGCCAGTAGTGCACGAGAGACAGGGGCCAACGTCCTGACTTTC. Amino acids: CASSARETGANVLTF.

The gene calls are TRBV30 and TRBJ1-3; D unclear. This CDR3 comprises 14 residues. Trimming cost V 0 bases and J 0 bases, with 6 bases left between them. The germline V gene encodes CDR1 GTSNPN and CDR2 SVGIG (reference sequence). CDR3 nucleotides: TGTGCCTGGAGTGTACCGAACTCTGGAAACACCATATATTTT. Translation: CAWSVPNSGNTIYF. Together with reference TRBV30 and TRBJ1-3, the CDR3 gives the full variable domain: SQTIHQWPATLVQPVGSPLSLECTVEGTSNPNLYWYRQAAGRGLQLLFYSVGIGQISSEVPQNLSASRPQDRQFILSSKKLLLSDSGFYLCAWSVPNSGNTIYFGEGSWLTVV.

This clonotype appeared many times. This chain links TRBV6-1 with TRBJ2-7; 10 bases agree with TRBD2. Germline CDR1 reads MNHNS; CDR2 reads SASEGT. The CDR3 is made up of 15 amino acids. V was clipped by 2 bases and J by 3 bases; unmatched bases: 4. CDR3 DNA: TGTGCCAGCAGTGAAACCGCTAGCGGGAGCTACGAGCAGTACTTC. Protein: CASSETASGSYEQYF.